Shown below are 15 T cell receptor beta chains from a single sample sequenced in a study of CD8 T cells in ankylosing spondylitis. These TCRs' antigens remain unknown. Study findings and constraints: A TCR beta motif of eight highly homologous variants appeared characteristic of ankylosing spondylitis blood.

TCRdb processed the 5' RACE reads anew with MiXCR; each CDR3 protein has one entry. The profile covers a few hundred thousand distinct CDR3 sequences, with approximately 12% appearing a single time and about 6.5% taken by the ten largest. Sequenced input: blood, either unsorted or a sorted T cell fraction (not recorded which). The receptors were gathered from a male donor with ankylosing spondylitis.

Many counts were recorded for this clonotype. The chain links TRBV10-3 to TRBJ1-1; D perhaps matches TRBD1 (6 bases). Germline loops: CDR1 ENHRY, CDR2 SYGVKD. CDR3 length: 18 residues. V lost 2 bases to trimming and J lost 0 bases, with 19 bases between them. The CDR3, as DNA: TGTGCCATCAGTGAGGGGGGACACGGAGGGGTCCTGAACACTGAAGCTTTCTTT. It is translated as CAISEGGHGGVLNTEAFF.

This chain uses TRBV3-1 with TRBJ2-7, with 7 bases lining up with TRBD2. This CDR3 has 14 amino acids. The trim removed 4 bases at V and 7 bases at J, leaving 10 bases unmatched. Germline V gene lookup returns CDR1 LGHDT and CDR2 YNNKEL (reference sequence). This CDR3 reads CASSPGTTGREQYV. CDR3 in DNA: TGTGCCAGCAGCCCCGGGACTACGGGTCGGGAGCAGTACGTC.

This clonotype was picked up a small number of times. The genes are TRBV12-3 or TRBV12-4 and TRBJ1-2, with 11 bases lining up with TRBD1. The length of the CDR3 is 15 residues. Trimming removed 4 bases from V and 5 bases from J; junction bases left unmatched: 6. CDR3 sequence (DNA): TGTGCCAGCAGTTGGGGACAGGGGGGGATTTATGGCTACACCTTC. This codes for CASSWGQGGIYGYTF.

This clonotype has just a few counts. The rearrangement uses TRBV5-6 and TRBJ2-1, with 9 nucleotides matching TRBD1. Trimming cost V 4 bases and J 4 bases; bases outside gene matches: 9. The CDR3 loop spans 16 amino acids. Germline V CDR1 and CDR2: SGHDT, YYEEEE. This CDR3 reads CASSLVGTGRYNEQFF. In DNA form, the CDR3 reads TGTGCCAGCAGCCTGGTCGGGACAGGGAGGTACAATGAGCAGTTCTTC.

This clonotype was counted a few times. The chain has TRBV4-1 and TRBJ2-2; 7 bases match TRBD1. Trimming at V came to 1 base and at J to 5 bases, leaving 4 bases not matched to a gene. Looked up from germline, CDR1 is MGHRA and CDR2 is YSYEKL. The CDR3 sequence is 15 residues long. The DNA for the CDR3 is TGCGCCAGCAGCCAAGTGACAGGGTTGACCGGGGAGCTGTTTTTT. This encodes CASSQVTGLTGELFF.

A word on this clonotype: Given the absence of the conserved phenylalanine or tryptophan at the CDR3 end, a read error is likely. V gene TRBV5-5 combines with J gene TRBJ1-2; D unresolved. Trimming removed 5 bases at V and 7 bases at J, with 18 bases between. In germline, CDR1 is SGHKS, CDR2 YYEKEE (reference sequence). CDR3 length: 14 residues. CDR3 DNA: TGTGCCAGCAGGCTGGGTGAAGGACTTCCTGGCTACACCTAC. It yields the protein CASRLGEGLPGYTY.

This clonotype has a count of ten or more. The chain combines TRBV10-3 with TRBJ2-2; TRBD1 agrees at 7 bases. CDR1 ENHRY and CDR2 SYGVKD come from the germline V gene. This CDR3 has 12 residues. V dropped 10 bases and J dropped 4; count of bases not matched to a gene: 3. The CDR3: CATRTGTGELFF. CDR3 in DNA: TGTGCCACACGGACAGGCACCGGGGAGCTGTTTTTT.

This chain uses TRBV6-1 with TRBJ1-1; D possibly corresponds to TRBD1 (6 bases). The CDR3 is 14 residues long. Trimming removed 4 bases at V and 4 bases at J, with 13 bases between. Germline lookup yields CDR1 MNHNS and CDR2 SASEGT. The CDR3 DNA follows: TGTGCCAGCAGTGCAATACAGGGTAGCACTGAAGCTTTCTTT. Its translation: CASSAIQGSTEAFF.

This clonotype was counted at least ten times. CDR3 nucleotide sequence: TGCGCCAGCAGTGATAGCGGGAGAACTTACGAGCAGTACTTC. The encoded protein is CASSDSGRTYEQYF. The chain recombines TRBV10-2 with TRBJ2-7, with 9 bases lining up with TRBD2. V lost 3 bases to trimming and J lost 4 bases; unmatched junction nucleotides: 4. CDR1 WSHSY and CDR2 SAAADI come from the germline V gene. The CDR3 contains 14 residues.

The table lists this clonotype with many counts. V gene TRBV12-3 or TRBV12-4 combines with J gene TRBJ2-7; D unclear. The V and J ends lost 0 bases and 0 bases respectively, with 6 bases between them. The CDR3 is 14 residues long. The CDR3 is CASSLAQSSYEQYF. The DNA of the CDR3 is TGTGCCAGCAGTTTAGCTCAGAGCTCCTACGAGCAGTACTTC.

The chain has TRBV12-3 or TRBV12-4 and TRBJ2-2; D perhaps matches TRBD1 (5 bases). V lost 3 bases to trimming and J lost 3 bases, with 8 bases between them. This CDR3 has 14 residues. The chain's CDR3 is CASSFSRDTGELFF. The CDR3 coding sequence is TGTGCCAGCAGTTTTTCCAGGGACACCGGGGAGCTGTTTTTT.

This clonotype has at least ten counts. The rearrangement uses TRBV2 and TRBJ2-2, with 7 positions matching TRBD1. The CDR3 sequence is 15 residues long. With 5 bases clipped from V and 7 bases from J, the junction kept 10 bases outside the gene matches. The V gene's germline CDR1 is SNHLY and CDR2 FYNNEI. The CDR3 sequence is CASSTSTGLVGELFF. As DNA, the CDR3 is TGTGCCAGCAGTACCTCGACAGGGTTGGTCGGGGAGCTGTTTTTT. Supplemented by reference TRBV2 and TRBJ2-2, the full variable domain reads EPEVTQTPSHQVTQMGQEVILRCVPISNHLYFYWYRQILGQKVEFLVSFYNNEISEKSEIFDDQFSVERPDGSNFTLKIRSTKLEDSAMYFCASSTSTGLVGELFFGEGSRLTVL.

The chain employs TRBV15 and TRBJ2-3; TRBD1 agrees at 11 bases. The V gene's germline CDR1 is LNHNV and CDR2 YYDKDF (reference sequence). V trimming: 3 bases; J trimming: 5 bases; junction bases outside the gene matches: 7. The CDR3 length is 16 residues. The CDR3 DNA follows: TGTGCCACCAGCAGGTCCCCGGGACAGGGGGTAGATACGCAGTATTTT. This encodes CATSRSPGQGVDTQYF.

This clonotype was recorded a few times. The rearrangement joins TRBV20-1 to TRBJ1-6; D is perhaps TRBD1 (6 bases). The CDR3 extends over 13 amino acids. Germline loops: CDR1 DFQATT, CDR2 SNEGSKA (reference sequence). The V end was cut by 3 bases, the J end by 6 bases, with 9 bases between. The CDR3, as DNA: TGCAGTGCTAGTTACAGGGTTAATTCACCCCTCCACTTT. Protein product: CSASYRVNSPLHF.

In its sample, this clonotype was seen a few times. The chain's CDR3 is CASSLPAVRYGYTF. DNA for the CDR3: TGTGCCAGCAGCTTGCCGGCAGTCCGCTATGGCTACACCTTC. The V and J genes are TRBV5-5 and TRBJ1-2, with D unclear. The V gene lost 1 base and the J gene lost 4 bases, with 11 bases spanning the gap. The CDR3 consists of 14 residues. From germline, CDR1 is SGHKS and CDR2 YYEKEE (reference sequence).